This TCR beta chain was sequenced during a study of blood T cell repertoires in COVID-19. Across the study: The samples span acute and convalescent COVID-19 from the United States, Italy and Spain. T cells, B-cell-depleted T cells, or PBMCs supplied cDNA or gDNA.

As handled by the study authors: How many nucleated cells were present was estimated from reference gene primer amplification. Libraries were prepared by immunoSEQ multiplex PCR; TCRdb keeps only in-frame clonotypes and omits some of them. Clone size and the V and J calls come from that table; the DNA yielded D and trimming. The sample carries some 240,000 clones, approximately 85% recorded once. The length of the CDR3 is 13 residues. Trimming took 1 base from V and 10 from J; bases not matched to a gene: 1. Germline loops: CDR1 SEHNR, CDR2 FQNEAQ (reference sequence). The source of this sequence is a woman between 65 and 79 years old with COVID-19, enrolled during active disease. This chain uses TRBV7-9 with TRBJ1-6; 7 positions match TRBD1. Sequencing input: peripheral blood. For the CDR3, the DNA is TGTGCCAGCAGCTTAGAAGGGGGCTCACCCCTCCACTTT. It encodes CASSLEGGSPLHF.